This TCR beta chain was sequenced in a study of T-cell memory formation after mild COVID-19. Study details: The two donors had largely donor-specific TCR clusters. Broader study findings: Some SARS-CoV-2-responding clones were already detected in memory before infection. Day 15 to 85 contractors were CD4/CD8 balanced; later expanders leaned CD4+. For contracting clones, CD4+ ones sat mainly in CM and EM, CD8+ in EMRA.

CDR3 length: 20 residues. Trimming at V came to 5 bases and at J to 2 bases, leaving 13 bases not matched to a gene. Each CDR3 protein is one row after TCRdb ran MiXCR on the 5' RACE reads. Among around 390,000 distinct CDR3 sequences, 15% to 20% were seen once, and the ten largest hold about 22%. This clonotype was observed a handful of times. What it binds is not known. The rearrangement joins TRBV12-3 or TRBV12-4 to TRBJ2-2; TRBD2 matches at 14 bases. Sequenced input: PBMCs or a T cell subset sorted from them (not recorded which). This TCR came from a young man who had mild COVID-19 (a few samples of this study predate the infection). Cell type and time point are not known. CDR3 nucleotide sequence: TGTGCCAGCAGTCACAGGACTAGCGGGGGGCTCCTGTATAACACCGGGGAGCTGTTTTTT. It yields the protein CASSHRTSGGLLYNTGELFF.